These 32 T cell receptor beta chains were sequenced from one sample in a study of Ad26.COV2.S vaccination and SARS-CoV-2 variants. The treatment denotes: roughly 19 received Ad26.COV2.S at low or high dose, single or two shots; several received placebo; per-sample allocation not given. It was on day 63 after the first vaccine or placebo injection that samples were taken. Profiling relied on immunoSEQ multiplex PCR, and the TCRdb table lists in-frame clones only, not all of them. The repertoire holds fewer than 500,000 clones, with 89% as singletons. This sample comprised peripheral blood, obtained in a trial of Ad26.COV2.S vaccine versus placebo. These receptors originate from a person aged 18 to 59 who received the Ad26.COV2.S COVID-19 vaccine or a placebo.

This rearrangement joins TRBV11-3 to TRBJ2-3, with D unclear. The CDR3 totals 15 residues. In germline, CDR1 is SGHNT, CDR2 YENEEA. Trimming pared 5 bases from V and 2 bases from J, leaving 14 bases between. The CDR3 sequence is CASSPRHRVTDTQYF. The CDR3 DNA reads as TGTGCCAGCAGCCCCAGGCACAGAGTCACAGATACGCAGTATTTT.

The DNA of the CDR3 is TGCGCCAACCGTATAGGACAGGTGGGAATGAACACTGAAGCTTTCTTT. Residues: CANRIGQVGMNTEAFF. The V gene is TRBV5-1, the J gene TRBJ1-1, with 7 bases lining up with TRBD1. The germline V gene has CDR1 SGHRS and CDR2 YFSETQ. This CDR3 has 16 amino acids. V gave up 9 bases and J gave up 0 bases; unmatched junction bases: 14.

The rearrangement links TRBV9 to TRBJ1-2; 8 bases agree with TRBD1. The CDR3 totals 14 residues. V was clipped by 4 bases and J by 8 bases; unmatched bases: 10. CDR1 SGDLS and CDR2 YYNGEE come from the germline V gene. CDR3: CASSSRTGPWGYTF. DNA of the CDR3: TGTGCCAGCAGCTCTCGGACAGGGCCCTGGGGCTACACCTTC.

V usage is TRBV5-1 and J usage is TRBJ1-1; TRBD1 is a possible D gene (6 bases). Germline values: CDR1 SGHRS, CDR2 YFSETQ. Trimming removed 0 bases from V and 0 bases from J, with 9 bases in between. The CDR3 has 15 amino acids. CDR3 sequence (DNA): TGCGCCAGCAGCTTGGGTCCAGGGGTGAACACTGAAGCTTTCTTT. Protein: CASSLGPGVNTEAFF. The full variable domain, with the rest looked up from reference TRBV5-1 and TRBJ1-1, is KAGVTQTPRYLIKTRGQQVTLSCSPISGHRSVSWYQQTPGQGLQFLFEYFSETQRNKGNFPGRFSGRQFSNSRSEMNVSTLELGDSALYLCASSLGPGVNTEAFFGQGTRLTVV.

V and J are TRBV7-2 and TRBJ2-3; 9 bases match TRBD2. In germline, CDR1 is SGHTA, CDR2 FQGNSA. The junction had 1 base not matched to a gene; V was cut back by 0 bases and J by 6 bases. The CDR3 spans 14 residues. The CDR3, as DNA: TGTGCCAGCAGCTTAGCGCTAGCGGGGGATACGCAGTATTTT. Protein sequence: CASSLALAGDTQYF.

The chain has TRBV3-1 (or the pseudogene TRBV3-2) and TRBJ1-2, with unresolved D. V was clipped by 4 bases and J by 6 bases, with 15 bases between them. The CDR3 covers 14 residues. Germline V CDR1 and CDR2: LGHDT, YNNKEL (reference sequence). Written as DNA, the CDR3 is TGTGCCAGCAGCCCAAGTAGGCCGGAAAATGGCTACACCTTC. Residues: CASSPSRPENGYTF.

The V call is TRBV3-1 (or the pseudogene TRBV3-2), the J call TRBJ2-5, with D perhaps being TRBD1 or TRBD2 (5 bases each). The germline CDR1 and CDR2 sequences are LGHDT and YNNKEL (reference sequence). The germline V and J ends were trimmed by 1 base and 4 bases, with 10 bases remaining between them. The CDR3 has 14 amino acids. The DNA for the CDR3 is TGTGCCAGCAGCCAAGGGGGGATTGGAGAGACCCAGTACTTC. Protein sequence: CASSQGGIGETQYF.

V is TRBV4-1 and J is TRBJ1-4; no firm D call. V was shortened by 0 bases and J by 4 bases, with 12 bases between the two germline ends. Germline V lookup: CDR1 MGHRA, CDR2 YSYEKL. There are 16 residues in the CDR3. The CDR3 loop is CASSQDPGRINEKLFF. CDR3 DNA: TGCGCCAGCAGCCAAGACCCGGGGAGGATTAATGAAAAACTGTTTTTT.

The CDR3 here is CASSPNSPGLAEETQYF. In nucleotides, the CDR3 is TGTGCCAGCTCACCAAATAGCCCGGGACTAGCGGAAGAGACCCAGTACTTC. The J gene is TRBJ2-5, the V gene TRBV18; 11 nucleotides line up with TRBD2. Germline trimming cut 2 bases from V and 3 bases from J; bases unmatched to any gene: 8. Looked up from germline, CDR1 is KGHSH and CDR2 is LQKENI. The CDR3 length is 17 residues. The whole variable domain, filled in from reference TRBV18 and TRBJ2-5, reads NAGVMQNPRHLVRRRGQEARLRCSPMKGHSHVYWYRQLPEEGLKFMVYLQKENIIDESGMPKERFSAEFPKEGPSILRIQQVVRGDSAAYFCASSPNSPGLAEETQYFGPGTRLLVL.

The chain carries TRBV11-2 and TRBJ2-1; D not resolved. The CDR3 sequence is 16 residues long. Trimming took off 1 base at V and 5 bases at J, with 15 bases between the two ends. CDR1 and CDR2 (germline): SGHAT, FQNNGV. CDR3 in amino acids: CASSLGSSWLNNEQFF. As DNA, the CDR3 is TGTGCCAGCAGCTTAGGATCCTCGTGGCTAAACAATGAGCAGTTCTTC.

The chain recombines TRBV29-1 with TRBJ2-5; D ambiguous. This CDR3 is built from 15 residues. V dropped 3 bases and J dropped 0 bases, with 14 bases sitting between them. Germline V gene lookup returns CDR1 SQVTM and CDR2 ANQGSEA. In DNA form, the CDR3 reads TGCAGCGTTGACGAAGACCCTTTGTACCAAGAGACCCAGTACTTC. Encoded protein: CSVDEDPLYQETQYF. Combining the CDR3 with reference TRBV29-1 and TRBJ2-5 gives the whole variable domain SAVISQKPSRDICQRGTSLTIQCQVDSQVTMMFWYRQQPGQSLTLIATANQGSEATYESGFVIDKFPISRPNLTFSTLTVSNMSPEDSSIYLCSVDEDPLYQETQYFGPGTRLLVL.

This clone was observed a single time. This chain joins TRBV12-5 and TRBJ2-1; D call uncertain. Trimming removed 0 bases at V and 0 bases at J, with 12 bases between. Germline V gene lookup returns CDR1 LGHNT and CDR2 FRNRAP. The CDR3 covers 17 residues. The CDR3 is CASGLVFRDPSYNEQFF. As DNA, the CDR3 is TGTGCTAGTGGTTTGGTATTTCGCGACCCCTCCTACAATGAGCAGTTCTTC.

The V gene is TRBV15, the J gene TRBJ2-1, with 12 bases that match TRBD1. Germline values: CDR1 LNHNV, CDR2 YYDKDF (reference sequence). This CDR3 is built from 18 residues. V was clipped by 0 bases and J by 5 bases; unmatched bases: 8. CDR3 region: CATSRDLWDRGHHNEQFF. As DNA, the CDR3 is TGTGCCACCAGCAGAGATCTTTGGGACAGGGGGCATCACAATGAGCAGTTCTTC.

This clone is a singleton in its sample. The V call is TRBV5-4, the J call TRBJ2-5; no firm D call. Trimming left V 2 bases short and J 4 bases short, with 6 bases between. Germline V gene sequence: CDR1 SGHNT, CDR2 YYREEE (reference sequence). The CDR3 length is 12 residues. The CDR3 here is CASSFARETQYF. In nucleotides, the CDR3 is TGTGCCAGCAGCTTCGCCCGAGAGACCCAGTACTTC.

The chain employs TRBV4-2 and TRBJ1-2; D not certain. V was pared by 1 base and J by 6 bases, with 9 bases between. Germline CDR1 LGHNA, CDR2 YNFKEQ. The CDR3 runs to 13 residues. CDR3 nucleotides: TGTGCCAGCAGCCAAGGTCGGGTGCATGGCTACACCTTC. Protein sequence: CASSQGRVHGYTF.

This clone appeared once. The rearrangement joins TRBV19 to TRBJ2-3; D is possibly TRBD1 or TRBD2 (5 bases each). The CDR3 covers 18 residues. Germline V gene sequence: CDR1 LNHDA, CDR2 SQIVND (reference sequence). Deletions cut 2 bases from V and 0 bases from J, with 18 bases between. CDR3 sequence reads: CASSIRRDGWGSTDTQYF. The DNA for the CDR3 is TGTGCCAGTAGTATACGGCGTGACGGATGGGGGAGCACAGATACGCAGTATTTT. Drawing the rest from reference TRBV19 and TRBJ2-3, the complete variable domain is DGGITQSPKYLFRKEGQNVTLSCEQNLNHDAMYWYRQDPGQGLRLIYYSQIVNDFQKGDIAEGYSVSREKKESFPLTVTSAQKNPTAFYLCASSIRRDGWGSTDTQYFGPGTRLTVL.

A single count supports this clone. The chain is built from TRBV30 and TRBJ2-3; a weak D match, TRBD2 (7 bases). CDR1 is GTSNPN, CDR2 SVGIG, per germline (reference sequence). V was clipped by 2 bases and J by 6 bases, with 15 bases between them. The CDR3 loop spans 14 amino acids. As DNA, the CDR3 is TGTGCCTGGAGTTTTGGGGGGGCCTCGGATACGCAGTATTTT. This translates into CAWSFGGASDTQYF.

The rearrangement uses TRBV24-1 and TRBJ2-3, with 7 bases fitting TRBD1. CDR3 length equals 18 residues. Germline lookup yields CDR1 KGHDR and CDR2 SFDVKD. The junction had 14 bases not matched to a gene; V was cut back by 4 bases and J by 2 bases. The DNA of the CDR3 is TGTGCCACCAGTGACCCTACTTGGACAGGTCGGGACACAGATACGCAGTATTTT. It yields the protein CATSDPTWTGRDTDTQYF.

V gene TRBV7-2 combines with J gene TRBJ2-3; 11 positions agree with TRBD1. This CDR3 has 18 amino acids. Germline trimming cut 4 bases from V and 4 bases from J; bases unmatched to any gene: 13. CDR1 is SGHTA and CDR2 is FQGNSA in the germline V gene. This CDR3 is CASSSRWAGQGVSDTQYF. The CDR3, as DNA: TGTGCCAGCAGCTCCAGATGGGCGGGACAGGGGGTCTCAGATACGCAGTATTTT. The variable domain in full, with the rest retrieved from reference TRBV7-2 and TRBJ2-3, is GAGVSQSPSNKVTEKGKDVELRCDPISGHTALYWYRQSLGQGLEFLIYFQGNSAPDKSGLPSDRFSAERTGGSVSTLTIQRTQQEDSAVYLCASSSRWAGQGVSDTQYFGPGTRLTVL.

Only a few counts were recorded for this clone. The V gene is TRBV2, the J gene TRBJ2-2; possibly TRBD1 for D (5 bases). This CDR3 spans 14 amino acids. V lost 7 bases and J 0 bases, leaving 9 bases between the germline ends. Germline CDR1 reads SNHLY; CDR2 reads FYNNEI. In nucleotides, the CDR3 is TGTGCCAGCAATAGACAGCCGAACACCGGGGAGCTGTTTTTT. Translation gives CASNRQPNTGELFF.

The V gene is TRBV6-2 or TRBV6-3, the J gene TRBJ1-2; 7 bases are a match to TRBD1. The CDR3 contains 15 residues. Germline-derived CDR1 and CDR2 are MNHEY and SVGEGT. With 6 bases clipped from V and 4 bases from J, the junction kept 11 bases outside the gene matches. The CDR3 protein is CASSLEGAGVYGYTF. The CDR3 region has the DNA TGTGCCAGCAGCTTGGAGGGGGCTGGTGTCTATGGCTACACCTTC.

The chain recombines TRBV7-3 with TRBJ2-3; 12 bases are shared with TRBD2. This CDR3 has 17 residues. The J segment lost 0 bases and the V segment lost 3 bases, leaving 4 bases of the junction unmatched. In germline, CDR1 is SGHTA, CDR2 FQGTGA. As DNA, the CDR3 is TGTGCCAGCAGCTTGACTAGCGGGAGCCCCAGCACAGATACGCAGTATTTT. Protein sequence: CASSLTSGSPSTDTQYF.

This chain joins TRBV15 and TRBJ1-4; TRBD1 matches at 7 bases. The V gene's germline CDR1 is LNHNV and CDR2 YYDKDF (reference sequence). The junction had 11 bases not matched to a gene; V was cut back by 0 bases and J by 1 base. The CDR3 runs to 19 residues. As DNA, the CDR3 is TGTGCCACCAGCAGAGATGAGGGAGGAGACAGGGTAACTAATGAAAAACTGTTTTTT. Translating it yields CATSRDEGGDRVTNEKLFF.

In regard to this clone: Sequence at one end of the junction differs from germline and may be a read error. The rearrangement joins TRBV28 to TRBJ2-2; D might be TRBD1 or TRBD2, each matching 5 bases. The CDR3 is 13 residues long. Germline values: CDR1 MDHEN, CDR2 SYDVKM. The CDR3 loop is CASSLWDVGELFF. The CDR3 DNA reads TGTGCCAGCAGTCTATGGGACGTGGGGGAGCTGTTTTTT. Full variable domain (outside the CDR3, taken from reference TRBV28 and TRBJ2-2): DVKVTQSSRYLVKRTGEKVFLECVQDMDHENMFWYRQDPGLGLRLIYFSYDVKMKEKGDIPEGYSVSREKKERFSLILESASTNQTSMYLCASSLWDVGELFFGEGSRLTVL.

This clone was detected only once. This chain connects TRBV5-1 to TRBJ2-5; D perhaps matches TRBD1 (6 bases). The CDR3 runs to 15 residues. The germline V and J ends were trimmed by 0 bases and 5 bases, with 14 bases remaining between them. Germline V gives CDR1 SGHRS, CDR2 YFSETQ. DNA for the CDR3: TGCGCCAGCAGCTTGGTCGCAGGGGCGACGGAGACCCAGTACTTC. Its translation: CASSLVAGATETQYF.

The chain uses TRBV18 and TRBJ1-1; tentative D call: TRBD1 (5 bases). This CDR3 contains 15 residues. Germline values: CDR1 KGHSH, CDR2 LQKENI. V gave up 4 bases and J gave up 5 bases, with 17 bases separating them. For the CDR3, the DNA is TGTGCCAGCTCACACTGGGGACTCCTCAGGACTGAAGCTTTCTTT. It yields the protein CASSHWGLLRTEAFF.

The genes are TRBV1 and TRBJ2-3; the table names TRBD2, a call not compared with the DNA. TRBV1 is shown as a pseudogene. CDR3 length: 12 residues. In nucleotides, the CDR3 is TGCACCGGCGGGGGGGACACAGATACGCAGTATTTT. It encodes CTGGGDTDTQYF.

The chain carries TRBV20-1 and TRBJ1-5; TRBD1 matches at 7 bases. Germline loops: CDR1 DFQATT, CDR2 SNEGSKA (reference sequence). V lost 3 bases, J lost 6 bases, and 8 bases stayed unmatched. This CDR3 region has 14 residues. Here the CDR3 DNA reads TGCAGTGCTAGTAAAGGGGGCCCCTCTCAGCCCCAGCATTTT. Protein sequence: CSASKGGPSQPQHF.

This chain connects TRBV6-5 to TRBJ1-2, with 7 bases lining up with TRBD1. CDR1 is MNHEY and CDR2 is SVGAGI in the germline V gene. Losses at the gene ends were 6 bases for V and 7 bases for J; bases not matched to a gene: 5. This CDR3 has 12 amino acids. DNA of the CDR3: TGTGCCAGCAGCGAGACAGGGTTTGGCTACACCTTC. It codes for CASSETGFGYTF.

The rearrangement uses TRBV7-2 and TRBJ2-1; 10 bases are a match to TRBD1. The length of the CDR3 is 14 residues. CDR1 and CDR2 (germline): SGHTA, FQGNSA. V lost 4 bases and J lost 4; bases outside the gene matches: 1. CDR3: CASSWDRGYNEQFF. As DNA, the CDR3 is TGTGCCAGCAGCTGGGACAGGGGATACAATGAGCAGTTCTTC.

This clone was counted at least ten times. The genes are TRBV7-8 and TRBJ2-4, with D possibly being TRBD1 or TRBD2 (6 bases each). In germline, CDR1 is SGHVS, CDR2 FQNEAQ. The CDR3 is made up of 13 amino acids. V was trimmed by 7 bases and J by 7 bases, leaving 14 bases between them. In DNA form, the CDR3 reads TGTGCCAGCACCCGGGAGAGGGGGAACATTCAGTACTTC. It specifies CASTRERGNIQYF. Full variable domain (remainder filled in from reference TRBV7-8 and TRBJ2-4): GAGVSQSPRYKVAKRGQDVALRCDPISGHVSLFWYQQALGQGPEFLTYFQNEAQLDKSGLPSDRFFAERPEGSVSTLKIQRTQQEDSAVYLCASTRERGNIQYFGAGTRLSVL.

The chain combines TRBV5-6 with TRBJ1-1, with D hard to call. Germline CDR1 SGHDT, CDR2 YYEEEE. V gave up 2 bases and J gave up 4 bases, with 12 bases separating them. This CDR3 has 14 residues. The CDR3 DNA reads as TGTGCCAGCAGCTTATATGGGGTAGGCACTGAAGCTTTCTTT. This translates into CASSLYGVGTEAFF. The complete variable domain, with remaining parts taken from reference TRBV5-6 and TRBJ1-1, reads DAGVTQSPTHLIKTRGQQVTLRCSPKSGHDTVSWYQQALGQGPQFIFQYYEEEERQRGNFPDRFSGHQFPNYSSELNVNALLLGDSALYLCASSLYGVGTEAFFGQGTRLTVV.